This T cell receptor beta chain is from a study of blood T cell repertoires in COVID-19. About the study: In each case, the material was cDNA or gDNA derived from T cells, B-cell-depleted T cells, or PBMCs.

Sequencing was performed with immunoSEQ multiplex PCR; in TCRdb, only in-frame clones are kept and a portion is missing. The profile shows over 200,000 clones, more than 75% of them singletons. The germline gives CDR1 GTSNPN, CDR2 SVGIG (reference sequence). The CDR3 totals 13 residues. Losses at the gene ends were 3 bases for V and 5 bases for J; bases not matched to a gene: 3. The sequenced sample consisted of peripheral blood. The genes are TRBV30 and TRBJ1-5, with 8 bases matching TRBD1. The receptor's source is a woman in her thirties or forties who had recovered from COVID-19. CDR3: CAWSRGRDQPQHF. For the CDR3, the DNA is TGTGCCTGGAGCAGGGGGCGCGATCAGCCCCAGCATTTT.